The text below deals with one T cell receptor (beta chain). The antigen is not known. TCR beta sequencing was performed on blood CD8+ and CD4+ T cells. TEMRA cells were FACS-enriched and CD8+ and CD4+ T cells negatively isolated. The sample originates from a study of CD8 T cells in Susac syndrome. The study's findings and limits: The authors acknowledged that the study's TCR sequencing and HLA analysis involved relatively few individuals.

Random hexamers primed reverse transcription of about 0.45 to 1 ug RNA. Across 54 Vbeta and 13 Jbeta, TCR beta CDR3 was amplified with immunoSEQ multiplex PCR. Via MiXCR, TCRdb re-called the immunoSEQ multiplex PCR reads, giving one row per CDR3 protein. The repertoire holds about 160,000 distinct CDR3 sequences, with about 91% as singletons. The CDR3 sequence is 13 residues long. Germline V gene sequence: CDR1 SQVTM, CDR2 ANQGSEA. The source material was CD4+ T cells from PBMCs. V usage is TRBV29-1 and J usage is TRBJ2-3; 8 nucleotides align to TRBD2. The sequence was obtained from a human donor in good health. The CDR3 coding sequence is TGCACCAGTGCGGGGGGCCGGACAGATACGCAGTATTTT. Its protein is CTSAGGRTDTQYF.